This T cell receptor beta chain was identified in a study of shared clonotypes between healthy human individuals. Method: immunoSEQ multiplex PCR; TCRdb's copy keeps in-frame clones and lacks some. The sample records approximately 2.4 million clones, 90% to 97% being singletons. Investigators divided CD4+ cells into CD45RA+ naive and CD45RA-negative memory subsets. Study-wide findings and caveats: Generally, naive subsets came out with larger estimated richness than memory subsets.

Worth noting for this clone: Its antigen is not identified.

The receptor comes from a man younger than 35 in good health. Sequencing was done on a sample of naive CD4+ T cells sorted from blood. Described subset: CD45RA+ positively selected.

CDR3 DNA: TGTGCCAGTAGGACACAGGGGGCAGAAGGCTACACCTTC. Translated: CASRTQGAEGYTF. The rearrangement links TRBV19 to TRBJ1-2; the match to TRBD1 covers 9 bases. Germline loops: CDR1 LNHDA, CDR2 SQIVND (reference sequence). Trimming at V came to 6 bases and at J to 8 bases, leaving 7 bases not matched to a gene. The CDR3 totals 13 residues.